Included here is one T cell receptor beta chain sequence, with context. What it binds is not known. The V end lost 4 bases, the J end lost 3 bases, and 6 bases lay between the germline ends. The length of the CDR3 is 11 residues. Germline assignment: CDR1 DFQATT and CDR2 SNEGSKA (reference sequence). The library was made from cDNA and included unique molecular identifiers. A single record per CDR3 protein comes from TCRdb applying MiXCR to the PCR reads. The data contain roughly 540,000 distinct CDR3 sequences, 30% to 40% of them singletons. This record comes from a study of post-analysis software for immune sequencing data. Findings and limits, study-wide: TRBV segments more frequent in patients than in controls numbered a few and included TRBV5-6, TRBV5-1 and TRBV20-1. Those samples that were prepared in the same batch co-clustered strongly by F measure.

The source is a girl aged 2 to 17 with multiple sclerosis. The sample was blood. The chain recombines TRBV20-1 with TRBJ2-5, with D uncertain. CDR3 coding DNA: TGCAGTGCTAACTCGGAAGAGACCCAGTACTTC. Translation gives CSANSEETQYF.